The entry that follows covers one T cell receptor beta chain sequence. What it recognizes is unknown. The sample originates from a study of Tregs in tolerant kidney transplant recipients. Germline V gives CDR1 SQVTM, CDR2 ANQGSEA. The CDR3 is made up of 11 amino acids. V lost 4 bases to trimming and J lost 6 bases, with 8 bases between them. This table comes from immunoSEQ multiplex PCR, and its TCRdb copy is limited to in-frame clones, with some not included. The profile covers about 240,000 clones, with roughly four fifths appearing a single time and approximately 0.69% taken by the ten largest. Study observations and caveats: This study did not directly address biological reproducibility. Findings come from small patient numbers and require larger validation.

Sequencing was done on a sample of CD4+ T cells from blood. The V and J genes are TRBV29-1 and TRBJ2-3, with a tentative D call TRBD1 (5 bases). This receptor was obtained from a human donor in good health. CDR3 amino acids: CSVAHRDTQYF. DNA for the CDR3: TGCAGCGTTGCTCACAGGGATACGCAGTATTTT.